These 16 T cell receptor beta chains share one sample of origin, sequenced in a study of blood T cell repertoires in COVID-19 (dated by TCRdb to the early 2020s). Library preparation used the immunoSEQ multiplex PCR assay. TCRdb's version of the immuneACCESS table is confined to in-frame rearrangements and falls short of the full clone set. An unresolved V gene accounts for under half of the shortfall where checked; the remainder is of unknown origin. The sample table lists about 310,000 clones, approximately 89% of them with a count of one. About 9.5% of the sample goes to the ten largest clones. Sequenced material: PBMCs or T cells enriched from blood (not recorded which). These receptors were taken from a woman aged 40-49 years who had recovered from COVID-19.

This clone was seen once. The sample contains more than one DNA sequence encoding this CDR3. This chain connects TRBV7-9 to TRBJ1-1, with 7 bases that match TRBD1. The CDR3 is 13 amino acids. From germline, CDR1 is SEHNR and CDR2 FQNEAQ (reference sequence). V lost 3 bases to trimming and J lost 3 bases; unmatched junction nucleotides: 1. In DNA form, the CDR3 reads TGTGCCAGCAGCTTCCAGGGGGACACTGAAGCTTTCTTT. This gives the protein CASSFQGDTEAFF.

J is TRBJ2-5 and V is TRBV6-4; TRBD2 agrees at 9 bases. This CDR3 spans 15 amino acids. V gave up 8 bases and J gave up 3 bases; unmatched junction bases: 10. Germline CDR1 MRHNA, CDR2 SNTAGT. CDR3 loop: CASPSRAGGEETQYF. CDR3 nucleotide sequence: TGTGCCAGCCCCTCAAGGGCGGGAGGGGAAGAGACCCAGTACTTC.

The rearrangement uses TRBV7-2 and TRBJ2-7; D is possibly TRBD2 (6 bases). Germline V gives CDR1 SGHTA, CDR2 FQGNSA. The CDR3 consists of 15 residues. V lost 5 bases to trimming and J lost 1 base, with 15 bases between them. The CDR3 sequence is CASSAGTGVSYEQYF. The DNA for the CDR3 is TGTGCCAGCAGCGCTGGGACTGGAGTTTCCTACGAGCAGTACTTC.

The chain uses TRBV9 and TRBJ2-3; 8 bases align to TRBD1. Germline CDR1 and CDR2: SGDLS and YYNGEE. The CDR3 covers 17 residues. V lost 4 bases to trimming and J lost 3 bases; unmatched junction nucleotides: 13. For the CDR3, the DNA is TGTGCCAGCAGCTTAGCCCCCGGACAGGGAAAAACAGATACGCAGTATTTT. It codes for CASSLAPGQGKTDTQYF. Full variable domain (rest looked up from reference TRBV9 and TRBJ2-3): DSGVTQTPKHLITATGQRVTLRCSPRSGDLSVYWYQQSLDQGLQFLIQYYNGEERAKGNILERFSAQQFPDLHSELNLSSLELGDSALYFCASSLAPGQGKTDTQYFGPGTRLTVL.

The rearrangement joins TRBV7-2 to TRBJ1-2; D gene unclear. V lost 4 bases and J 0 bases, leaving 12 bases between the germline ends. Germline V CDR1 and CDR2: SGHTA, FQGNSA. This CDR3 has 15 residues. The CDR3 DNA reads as TGTGCCAGCAGCTCTACGACATACGCTAACTATGGCTACACCTTC. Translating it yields CASSSTTYANYGYTF.

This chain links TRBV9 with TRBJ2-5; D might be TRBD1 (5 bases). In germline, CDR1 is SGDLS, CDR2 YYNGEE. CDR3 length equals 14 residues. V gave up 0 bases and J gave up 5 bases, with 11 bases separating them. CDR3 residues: CASSVDQGRETQYF. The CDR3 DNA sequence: TGTGCCAGCAGCGTAGACCAGGGTCGGGAGACCCAGTACTTC.

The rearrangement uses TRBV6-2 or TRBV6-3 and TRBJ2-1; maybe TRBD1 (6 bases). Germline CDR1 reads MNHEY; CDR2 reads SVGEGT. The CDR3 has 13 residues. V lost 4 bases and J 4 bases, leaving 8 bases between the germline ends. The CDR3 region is CASSLDSYNEQFF. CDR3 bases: TGTGCCAGCAGTTTGGACAGTTACAATGAGCAGTTCTTC.

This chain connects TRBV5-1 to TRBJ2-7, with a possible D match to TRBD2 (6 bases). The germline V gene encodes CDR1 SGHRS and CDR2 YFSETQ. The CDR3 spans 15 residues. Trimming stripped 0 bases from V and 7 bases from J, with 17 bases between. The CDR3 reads CASSLALGLEEEQYF. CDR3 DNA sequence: TGCGCCAGCAGCTTGGCACTGGGACTTGAAGAGGAGCAGTACTTC.

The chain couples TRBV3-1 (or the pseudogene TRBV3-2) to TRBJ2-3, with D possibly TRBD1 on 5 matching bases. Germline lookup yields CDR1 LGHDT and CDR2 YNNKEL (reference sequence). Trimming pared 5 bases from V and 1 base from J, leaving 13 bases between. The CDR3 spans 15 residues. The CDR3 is CASSTRGAGTDTQYF. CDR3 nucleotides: TGTGCCAGCAGCACTCGTGGGGCTGGCACAGATACGCAGTATTTT.

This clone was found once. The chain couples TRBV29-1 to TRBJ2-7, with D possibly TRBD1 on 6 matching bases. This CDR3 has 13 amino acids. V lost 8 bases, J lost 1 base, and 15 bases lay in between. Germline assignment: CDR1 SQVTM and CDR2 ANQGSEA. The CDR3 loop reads CSPRGKRSYEQYF. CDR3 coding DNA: TGCAGCCCGAGGGGGAAGAGATCCTACGAGCAGTACTTC.

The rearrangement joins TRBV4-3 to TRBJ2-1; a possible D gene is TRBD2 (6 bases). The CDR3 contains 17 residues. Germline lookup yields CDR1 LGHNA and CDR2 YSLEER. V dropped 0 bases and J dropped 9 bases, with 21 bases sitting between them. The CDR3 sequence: CASSQDRETPGLGEQFF. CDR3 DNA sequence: TGCGCCAGCAGCCAAGATCGGGAGACTCCCGGCTTGGGTGAGCAGTTCTTC.

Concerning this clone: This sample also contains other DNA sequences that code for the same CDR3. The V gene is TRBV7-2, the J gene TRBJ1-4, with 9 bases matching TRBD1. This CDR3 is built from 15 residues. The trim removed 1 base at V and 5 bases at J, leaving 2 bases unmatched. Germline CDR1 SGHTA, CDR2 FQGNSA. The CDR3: CASSLDRGPNEKLFF. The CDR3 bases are TGTGCCAGCAGCTTAGACAGGGGGCCGAATGAAAAACTGTTTTTT.

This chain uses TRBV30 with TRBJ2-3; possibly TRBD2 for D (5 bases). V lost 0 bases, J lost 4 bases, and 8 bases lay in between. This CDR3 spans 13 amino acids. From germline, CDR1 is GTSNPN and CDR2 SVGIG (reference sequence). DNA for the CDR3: TGTGCCTGGAGTGTACGGGGATCAGATACGCAGTATTTT. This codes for CAWSVRGSDTQYF.

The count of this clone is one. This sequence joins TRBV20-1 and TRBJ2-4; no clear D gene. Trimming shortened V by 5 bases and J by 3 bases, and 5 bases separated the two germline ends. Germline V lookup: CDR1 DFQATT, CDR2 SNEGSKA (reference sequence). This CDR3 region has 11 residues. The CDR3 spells CSASDKNIQYF. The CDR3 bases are TGCAGTGCTTCAGACAAAAACATTCAGTACTTC.

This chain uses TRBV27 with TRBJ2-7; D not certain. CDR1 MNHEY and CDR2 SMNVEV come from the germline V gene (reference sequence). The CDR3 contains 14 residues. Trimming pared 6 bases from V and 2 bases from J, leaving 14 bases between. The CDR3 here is CASSSNGGPYEQYF. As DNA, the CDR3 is TGTGCCAGCAGCTCCAATGGCGGTCCCTACGAGCAGTACTTC.

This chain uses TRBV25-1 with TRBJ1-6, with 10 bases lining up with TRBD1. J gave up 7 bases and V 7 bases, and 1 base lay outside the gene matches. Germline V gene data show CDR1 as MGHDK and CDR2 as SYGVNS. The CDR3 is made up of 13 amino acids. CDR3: CASTTGGNSPLHF. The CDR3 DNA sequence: TGTGCCAGCACGACAGGGGGCAATTCACCCCTCCACTTT.